This is a list of T cell receptor beta chains from one sample in a study of CD8+CD57+ T cells in acquired aplastic anemia. TCRdb passed the reads through MiXCR, listing each CDR3 protein once. This table has 190,000 or so distinct CDR3 sequences, approximately 48% appearing once. Source material: sorted CD4+, CD8+, or CD8+CD57+ T cells (not recorded which) from PBMCs. These receptors were collected from a human donor with aplastic anemia. Both conserved end residues are part of each CDR3. The order of the fields is V gene, D gene, J gene, clone size, CDR3 protein, CDR3 DNA. The D gene is left open where the match is weak. Size is omitted from some rows. Given values are once, few, many or a class for expanded clones.

>TRBV20-1|.|TRBJ2-7|.
CSADRLSSYEQYF
TGCAGTGCTGACAGGTTAAGCTCCTACGAGCAGTACTTC
>TRBV7-9|.|TRBJ1-3|few
CAWARSSGNTIYF
TGTGCCTGGGCCCGGAGCTCTGGAAACACCATATATTTT
>TRBV6-2/TRBV6-3|.|TRBJ2-3|.
CASSYGTSTTDTQYF
TGTGCCAGCAGTTACGGGACAAGTACCACAGATACGCAGTATTTT
>TRBV12-3/TRBV12-4|.|TRBJ1-1|many
CASILGPSAAEAFF
TGTGCCAGCATCCTCGGCCCCTCGGCCGCTGAAGCTTTCTTT
>TRBV20-1|TRBD2|TRBJ2-7|.
CSAPVERGPSYEQYF
TGCAGTGCCCCTGTAGAGCGGGGCCCGAGTTACGAGCAGTACTTC
>TRBV11-2|TRBD2|TRBJ2-1|.
CASSPRGGASGEYNEQFF
TGTGCCAGCAGCCCGCGGGGGGGGGCTAGCGGGGAGTACAATGAGCAGTTCTTC
>TRBV5-5|.|TRBJ2-2|many
CASRFAGSRGTGELFF
TGTGCCAGCAGATTTGCCGGGTCCAGGGGCACCGGGGAGCTGTTTTTT
>TRBV5-1|.|TRBJ2-7|once
CASSETGHGAYEQYF
TGCGCCAGCAGTGAGACAGGCCATGGTGCCTACGAGCAGTACTTC
>TRBV10-3|.|TRBJ1-1|many
CAISESGSTEAFF
TGTGCCATCAGTGAGTCCGGTTCGACTGAAGCTTTCTTT
>TRBV2|.|TRBJ2-1|.
CASSESRGKRYEQFF
TGTGCCAGCAGTGAATCTCGGGGGAAGCGGTATGAGCAGTTCTTC
>TRBV7-2|.|TRBJ1-1|many
CASSFRWMNTEAFF
TGTGCCAGCAGCTTCAGGTGGATGAACACTGAAGCTTTCTTT
>TRBV12-3/TRBV12-4|TRBD1|TRBJ1-1|many
CASNVGQGGGAFF
TGTGCCAGCAACGTGGGACAGGGGGGGGGAGCTTTCTTT
>TRBV6-1|.|TRBJ1-2|many
CASSQLQGRGYGYTF
TGTGCCAGCAGCCAATTGCAGGGAAGAGGCTATGGCTACACCTTC
>TRBV6-1|.|TRBJ1-4|.
CASSEDRGTGNEKLFF
TGTGCCAGCAGTGAAGATCGGGGGACTGGTAATGAAAAACTGTTTTTT
>TRBV29-1|.|TRBJ1-5|.
CSVGEGGDQPQHF
TGCAGCGTTGGAGAAGGGGGGGATCAGCCCCAGCATTTT